This TCR beta chain was identified during a study of cytomegalovirus exposure and HLA in healthy donors (dated 2017 in TCRdb). As for the study more broadly: An earlier analysis of approximately 590 of the donors reported 250 to 350 Gb of sequence data and 100 million to 130 million unique TCR beta sequences from approximately 180 million T cells. Rather than using new phenotypic data, the later analysis identified candidate immune exposures from TCR beta sequences and from how often those sequences occurred across donors. Four or five DR-DQ haplotypes were handled as single units for association and clustering because linkage in the cohort was strong. The study combined high-throughput TCR immunosequencing, statistical association of individual TCRs with disease status, and machine learning to predict cytomegalovirus infection status. Every repertoire in the discovery cohort had been generated on one and the same sequencing platform. Using immunosequencing, the study profiled T cell repertoires from 500 to 800 subjects and related those repertoires to cytomegalovirus serostatus. The study aimed to test whether signatures of past pathogen exposure could be identified by cataloging public T cell receptors. In a later genetic analysis, genome-wide SNP genotypes for about three fifths of the 666 donors were used, and that subset was treated as a discovery cohort. Across some 400 genotyped donors of the cohort, an average of about 220,000 unique TCR beta nucleotide sequences per donor were sequenced, and approximately 19% of those sequences were non-productive. Donor age, sex, ethnicity and CMV serostatus were compiled together with the repertoire data. To decide whether each TCR beta V gene segment behaved as functional or pseudogenic, an earlier analysis of approximately 590 of the donors relied on high-throughput TCR beta sequencing. An early release that covered approximately 600 HLA-typed donors contained approximately 300 gigabases of sequencing data and about 84 million unique TCR sequences. A later analysis re-analyzed previously published TCR beta repertoires from 660 or so donors and added high-resolution HLA genotyping to study TCR occurrence patterns. Typing coverage differed by locus: A, B, C, DRB1 and DQB1 were typed in roughly 620-630 donors, DQA1 in about 500, DPA1 in roughly 590, and DPB1 in 400 to 490. Class I and class II HLA loci were covered by the typing at four-digit resolution. Among the approximately 400 genotyped donors, approximately 77% belonged to the genetic ancestry cluster associated with self-reported Caucasian donors. In addition to the first cohort of several hundred subjects, a separate validation cohort of 120 different subjects was used. Paper-wide results and their limitations: Linkage disequilibrium might explain the correlated functional status among segregating V segments, but an unknown experimental factor could not be excluded. According to a later genetic analysis, donors in an Asian-associated ancestry cluster had fewer N-insertions in productive TCRs than the approximately 710-donor mean. HLA typing was unavailable for some donors at each locus, so association tests used only the typed subset. A later analysis reported that several top co-occurrence clusters appeared linked to parvovirus B19, influenza, CMV and Epstein-Barr virus. In both the original and validation cohorts, the classifier was reported to diagnose cytomegalovirus status with high specificity and sensitivity. Only TCR beta chains were sequenced in this cohort, and the absence of alpha or paired-chain data limited detectable features. An earlier analysis of approximately 570 of the donors showed that most TCR beta V segments appeared in productive rearrangements either about 90% or about 30% of the time, which broadly matched IMGT annotations. An association between a missense DCLRE1C variant and V-gene and J-gene trimming of TCR beta chains was found in a later genetic analysis and replicated in an independent cohort. A group of highly shared sequence variants was considered likely to be a technical artifact of the sequencing pipeline. When HLA alleles, especially DR and DQ, strongly co-occurred, attributing TCR associations to individual alleles was difficult. The only immune exposure information available for the cohort was CMV serostatus. Presence/absence analyses assumed roughly uniform sequencing depth across donors, an assumption that may not hold. Most TCR sequences were observed very rarely across donors, whereas some public TCRs were present in many individuals. A few of the identified cytomegalovirus-associated TCR beta chains were confirmed in vitro to be specific for cytomegalovirus antigens. Compared with equally common non-associated chains, HLA-associated TCR beta chains in a later analysis were more clonally expanded and had lower generation probabilities. A later analysis found that most CMV-associated TCR beta chains appeared HLA-restricted, with HLA associations seemingly driven largely by CMV exposure. Specific HLA alleles were associated with 15,000 to 20,000 TCR beta sequences at a false discovery rate of 0.05 in a later analysis. Roughly 17 rarely observed V segments, including chromosome 9 orphons, were excluded from the earlier analysis of some 590 of the donors because counts were too low. The study gave a list of under 200 TCR beta chains associated with cytomegalovirus. It was suggested by the authors that the approach could potentially be generalized to other disease states and immunological phenotypes. In a later analysis, the rate of TCR association differed among HLA loci, with DRB1 alleles having the most associated TCRs and HLA-C alleles having the fewest. A further reported finding was that TCR beta sequences accurately predicted the HLA-A and HLA-B alleles for most subjects in the first cohort.

In total, roughly 670 healthy bone marrow donors made up the cohort. At the time of sampling, every cohort member was nominally healthy, though immune exposures that went unrecorded were likely present. The donor was CMV seronegative and was included in the group of a few hundred seronegative cohort members. Each donor provided a peripheral blood sample, and peripheral blood mononuclear cells were used for TCR beta sequencing. Genomic DNA was extracted from the blood cell samples with the Qiagen DNeasy Blood Extraction Kit. Remarks on this clone: Its antigen specificity is not known. Qualities for individual bases were not recorded, and no much larger clone is one base off.

The method behind the library was the immunoSEQ multiplex PCR assay. A mixture of 60 forward primers for TCR Vbeta segments and 13 reverse primers for TCR Jbeta segments was used in the multiplex PCR. Amplification of the CDR3 region of rearranged TCR beta genes was performed with a multiplex PCR assay on genomic DNA. On the Illumina HiSeq System, the amplified TCR beta libraries were sequenced as 87-base-pair reads. As for how the authors treated the data: In a later analysis, around 80 million unique TCR beta chains were counted across the approximately 670 repertoires, and roughly 11 million of these chains were shared by at least two donors. Raw reads were error-corrected and collapsed into unique sequences by a nearest-neighbor algorithm in which closely related sequences were merged to remove PCR and sequencing errors. V, D and J gene segments were assigned by aligning CDR3 sequences to IMGT reference sequences. For a sequence to be retained, a match of at least six nucleotides was required to both a V gene segment and a J gene segment. Rearrangements were classified as productive when the CDR3 lacked stop codons and remained in frame with V and J, and all other rearrangements were classified as non-productive. Following IMGT convention, CDR3 was defined as the stretch from the second conserved V-encoded cysteine up to the conserved J-encoded phenylalanine. Sequences without an unambiguous match to a single V gene segment were excluded from the earlier analysis of 587 of the donors. An earlier analysis of 587 of the donors called V segments functional above 56.7% productive rearrangements and segregating when the between-donor standard deviation exceeded 5%. A statistical classification framework was built for diagnosing cytomegalovirus status from the catalog of TCR beta chain sequences. A later analysis assigned V and J genes by comparing TCR nucleotide sequences with IMGT/GENE-DB human TR gene sequences. A later analysis assigned CDR3 sequences and most-parsimonious VDJ recombination scenarios with the TCRdist pipeline. A later analysis defined each TCR beta chain by its CDR3 amino acid sequence plus V-gene family, and excluded reads lacking a unique V-gene family. A later analysis removed 592 highly shared, low-generation-probability nucleotide sequences to deal with suspected cross-contamination and a sequencing artifact. For each public chain, a later analysis derived a clonal expansion index from normalized ranks of inferred template counts within each repertoire. In a later analysis, generation probabilities were computed using a VDJ recombination model fitted to out-of-frame rearrangements, and the results were checked against IGoR. In a later analysis, TCR-TCR, TCR-HLA and TCR-CMV co-occurrence was scored with hypergeometric tests, and a repertoire-size bias correction was applied to TCR pairs. False discovery rates were estimated in a later analysis by permuting HLA or CMV assignments 20 times. In a later analysis, co-occurring TCRs were grouped with DBSCAN, and TCRdist sequence similarity was added when clustering was performed within HLA-allele-positive subsets. For co-occurrence clustering, repertoires with fewer than 30,000 or more than 120,000 public chains were excluded, along with about five repertoires with anomalous nucleotide sharing. The table comes from immuneACCESS by way of TCRdb, which keeps in-frame sequences with V and J called. Part of the clones is missing from these tables; in studies checked, under half for an unresolved V gene and the rest for unknown reasons. Clone size and V and J calls were adopted from that table, with D and trimming inferred from the DNA. The sample contains about 140,000 clones, approximately 80% of them found a single time. The ten largest clones add up to over 2.5% of the sample.

Sequenced sample: PBMCs. This receptor was obtained from a male donor in good health and CMV-seronegative.

The CDR3 reads CASSLSSGYGYEQYF. The nucleotide sequence reads TGTGCCAGCAGTTTATCGTCAGGGTACGGCTACGAGCAGTACTTC. The chain employs TRBV27 and TRBJ2-7; the D gene is perhaps TRBD1, from 5 matching bases. Taken from the germline V gene (reference sequence), the CDR1 and CDR2 loops are MNHEY and SMNVEV. V loses 0 bases of germline sequence and J loses 3 bases, and the interval between the two ends is 12 bases. The CDR3 measures 15 amino acids from cysteine to phenylalanine. CDR3 DNA is the only sequence kept; it has 45 bases, read in frame from the first base.